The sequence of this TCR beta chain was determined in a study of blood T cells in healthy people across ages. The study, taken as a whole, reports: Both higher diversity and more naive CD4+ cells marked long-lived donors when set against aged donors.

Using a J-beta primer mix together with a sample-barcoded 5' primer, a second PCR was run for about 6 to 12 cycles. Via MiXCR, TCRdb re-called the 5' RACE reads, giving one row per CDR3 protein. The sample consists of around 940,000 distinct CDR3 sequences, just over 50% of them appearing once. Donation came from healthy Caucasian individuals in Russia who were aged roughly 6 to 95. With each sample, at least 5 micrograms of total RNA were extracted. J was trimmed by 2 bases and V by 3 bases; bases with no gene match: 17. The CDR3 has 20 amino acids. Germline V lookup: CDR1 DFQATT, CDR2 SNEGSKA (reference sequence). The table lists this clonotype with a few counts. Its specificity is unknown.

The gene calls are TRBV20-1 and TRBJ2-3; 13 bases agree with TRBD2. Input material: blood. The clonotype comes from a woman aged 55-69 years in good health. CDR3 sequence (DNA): TGCAGTGCTAGTTTCTTGACTAGCGGGAGGACTATTGGATTCACAGATACGCAGTATTTT. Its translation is CSASFLTSGRTIGFTDTQYF.